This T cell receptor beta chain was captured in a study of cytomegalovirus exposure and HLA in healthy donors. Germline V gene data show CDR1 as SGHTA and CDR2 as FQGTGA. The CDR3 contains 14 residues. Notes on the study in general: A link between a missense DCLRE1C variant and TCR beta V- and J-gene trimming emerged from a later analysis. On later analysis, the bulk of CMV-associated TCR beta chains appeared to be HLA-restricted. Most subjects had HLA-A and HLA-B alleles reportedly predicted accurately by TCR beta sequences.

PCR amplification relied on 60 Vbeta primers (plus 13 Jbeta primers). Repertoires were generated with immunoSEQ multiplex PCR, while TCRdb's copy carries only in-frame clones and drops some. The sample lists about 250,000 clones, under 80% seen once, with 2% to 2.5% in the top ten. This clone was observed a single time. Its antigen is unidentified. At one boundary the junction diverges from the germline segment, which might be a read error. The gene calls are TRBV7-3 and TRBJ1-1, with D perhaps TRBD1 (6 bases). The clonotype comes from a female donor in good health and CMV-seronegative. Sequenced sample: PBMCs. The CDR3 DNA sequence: TGTGCCAGCAGCGTAACAGGGAGGTACACTGAAGCTTTCTTT. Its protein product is CASSVTGRYTEAFF.